Below, 14 T cell receptor beta chains from the same sample are listed, as sequenced in a study of cytomegalovirus exposure and HLA in healthy donors. It was with 60 Vbeta and 13 Jbeta primers that the PCR ran. Clones were sequenced by immunoSEQ multiplex PCR, and TCRdb holds only the in-frame ones, with some missing. The sample carries roughly 170,000 clones, almost 85% recorded once. Sequences were obtained from PBMCs. The receptor set was obtained from a girl aged 5-17 years in good health and CMV-seropositive.

The J gene is TRBJ2-7, the V gene TRBV6-5; TRBD2 matches at 7 bases. V shed 8 bases, J shed 3 bases, and the junction held 4 bases outside the gene matches. CDR1 and CDR2 from the germline V gene are MNHEY and SVGAGI. The CDR3 runs 12 residues. DNA for the CDR3: TGTGCCAGCGGGGGGGGATTCTACGAGCAGTACTTC. Translating it yields CASGGGFYEQYF.

V is TRBV10-3 and J is TRBJ1-1; 8 positions match TRBD1. The J segment lost 6 bases and the V segment lost 2 bases, leaving 11 bases of the junction unmatched. Germline CDR1 reads ENHRY; CDR2 reads SYGVKD. The CDR3 totals 16 residues. CDR3 sequence: CAISEGLQGGVAEAFF. CDR3 DNA: TGTGCCATCAGTGAGGGACTACAGGGGGGGGTCGCTGAAGCTTTCTTT.

Comments on this clone: The junction departs from the called germline gene at one end, perhaps through a read error. V gene TRBV7-7 combines with J gene TRBJ2-5; D is perhaps TRBD1 (6 bases). This CDR3 contains 13 residues. From germline, CDR1 is SSHAT and CDR2 FNYEAQ (reference sequence). Here the CDR3 reads CASSSGEQGTQYF. CDR3 sequence (DNA): TGTGCTAGCAGCTCAGGGGAGCAGGGGACCCAGTACTTC.

A single count supports this clone. V is TRBV7-9 and J is TRBJ1-3; possibly TRBD1 for D (6 bases). Trimming took 5 bases from V and 2 from J, leaving 13 bases between them. The CDR3 is made up of 15 amino acids. Germline CDR1 reads SEHNR; CDR2 reads FQNEAQ (reference sequence). The CDR3 sequence is CASSATGFAGNTIYF. The CDR3 nucleotides read TGTGCCAGCAGCGCAACAGGGTTTGCTGGAAACACCATATATTTT.

The chain employs TRBV9 and TRBJ1-1; the D is unclear. Germline CDR1 is SGDLS and CDR2 is YYNGEE. The CDR3 consists of 12 residues. Trimming shortened V by 4 bases and J by 3 bases, and 7 bases separated the two germline ends. This chain's CDR3 is CASSSRDTEAFF. For the CDR3, the DNA is TGTGCCAGCAGCTCGCGGGACACTGAAGCTTTCTTT.

This clone was observed a handful of times. The chain carries TRBV5-4 and TRBJ1-3; D ambiguous. V was trimmed by 4 bases and J by 0 bases, leaving 8 bases between them. The CDR3 is 14 residues long. Germline CDR1 SGHNT, CDR2 YYREEE (reference sequence). DNA for the CDR3: TGTGCCAGCAGCCCAGACTTCTCTGGAAACACCATATATTTT. This codes for CASSPDFSGNTIYF.

As DNA, the CDR3 is TGCGCCAGCAGCCAAGATCGCGGATGGGGGGGGAGAGGGAATGAGCAGTTCTTC. It codes for CASSQDRGWGGRGNEQFF. The J gene is TRBJ2-1, the V gene TRBV4-1, with 7 bases fitting TRBD2. V dropped 0 bases and J dropped 7; count of bases not matched to a gene: 15. This CDR3 spans 18 amino acids. Germline V gene lookup returns CDR1 MGHRA and CDR2 YSYEKL.

The V and J genes are TRBV6-5 and TRBJ2-1; D is ambiguous. This CDR3 region has 15 residues. Trimming removed 0 bases from V and 4 bases from J, with 10 bases in between. Germline loops: CDR1 MNHEY, CDR2 SVGAGI. The CDR3 protein is CASSYSRSLYNEQFF. For the CDR3, the DNA is TGTGCCAGCAGTTACTCGAGATCCTTGTACAATGAGCAGTTCTTC.

This clone was counted a single time. The chain carries TRBV4-1 and TRBJ1-2, with D unclear. Trimming left V 2 bases short and J 4 bases short, with 14 bases between. CDR3 size: 15 residues. CDR1 is MGHRA and CDR2 is YSYEKL in the germline V gene. CDR3 bases: TGCGCCAGCAGCCAAACCTCCAATCTAGGCTATGGCTACACCTTC. It encodes CASSQTSNLGYGYTF.

This clone appeared a single time. V and J are TRBV10-3 and TRBJ2-3, with 8 bases matching TRBD1. Germline CDR1 ENHRY, CDR2 SYGVKD. CDR3 length: 17 residues. The V segment lost 2 bases and the J segment 3 bases; nucleotides outside the gene matches: 10. CDR3 region: CAISEIWQGALTDTQYF. As DNA, the CDR3 is TGTGCCATCAGTGAGATTTGGCAGGGGGCTCTTACAGATACGCAGTATTTT.

This rearrangement joins TRBV11-2 to TRBJ1-1; tentative D call: TRBD1 (5 bases). This CDR3 is 13 amino acids long. Germline loops: CDR1 SGHAT, CDR2 FQNNGV. Deletions cut 9 bases from V and 7 bases from J, with 18 bases between. As DNA, the CDR3 is TGTGCCAGTGGGGGGGGAGCGGCGCGTGAAGCTTTCTTT. It translates to CASGGGAAREAFF. Based on the CDR3 plus reference TRBV11-2 and TRBJ1-1, the full variable domain is EAGVAQSPRYKIIEKRQSVAFWCNPISGHATLYWYQQILGQGPKLLIQFQNNGVVDDSQLPKDRFSAERLKGVDSTLKIQPAKLEDSAVYLCASGGGAAREAFFGQGTRLTVV.

The rearrangement joins TRBV27 to TRBJ2-7, with a weak D call TRBD2 (6 bases). The CDR3 runs 15 residues. Germline V CDR1 and CDR2: MNHEY, SMNVEV (reference sequence). V lost 0 bases, J lost 2 bases, and 11 bases lay in between. CDR3: CASSLSFGSPYEQYF. The CDR3 DNA is TGTGCCAGCAGTTTATCGTTCGGGAGTCCCTACGAGCAGTACTTC.

This chain links TRBV7-3 with TRBJ2-1; 16 bases align to TRBD2. V lost 4 bases to trimming and J lost 3 bases; unmatched junction nucleotides: 12. Germline CDR1 reads SGHTA; CDR2 reads FQGTGA. This CDR3 spans 20 amino acids. The chain's CDR3 is CASSSRPGLAGGRVYNEQFF. Written as DNA, the CDR3 is TGTGCCAGCAGCTCTCGACCGGGACTAGCGGGGGGGAGGGTCTACAATGAGCAGTTCTTC.

This chain's CDR3 is CASSLERSSQPQHF. The CDR3, as DNA: TGTGCCAGCAGCTTAGAGAGATCAAGCCAGCCCCAGCATTTT. The chain couples TRBV7-8 to TRBJ1-5; D not resolved. V was shortened by 1 base and J by 7 bases, with 11 bases between the two germline ends. This CDR3 comprises 14 residues. Germline lookup yields CDR1 SGHVS and CDR2 FQNEAQ. The variable domain in full, completed from reference TRBV7-8 and TRBJ1-5, reads GAGVSQSPRYKVAKRGQDVALRCDPISGHVSLFWYQQALGQGPEFLTYFQNEAQLDKSGLPSDRFFAERPEGSVSTLKIQRTQQEDSAVYLCASSLERSSQPQHFGDGTRLSIL.